The present T cell receptor beta chain was sequenced within a study of a mutant IDH1 vaccine in newly diagnosed glioma (dated by TCRdb to 2020 to 2023). General notes on the study: Vaccination started 4-6 weeks after radiotherapy alone, or was given together with temozolomide cycles in the groups whose treatment included chemotherapy. Peripheral blood was collected at six visits: V03 (baseline), V05, V07, V10, V12 and V13. The week-35 safety follow-up took place at visit V12, and the week-47 end of study took place at visit V13. Of the 30 to 35 patients who were treated, around 60% were male and approximately 40% were female, and the mean age was around 41 years. Longitudinal TCRB deep sequencing was performed for fewer than 30 treated patients wherever samples were available for exploratory analyses. Before enrollment, most patients had been given radiochemotherapy with temozolomide as standard therapy, while the rest had received either radiotherapy alone or temozolomide alone. Broader findings and caveats from the paper: It was noted by the authors that analyses of patient blood samples could not be reproduced owing to sample limitations. Across multiple MHC alleles, vaccine-induced immune responses were seen in more than 90% of patients. Changes in the top peripheral T cell clonotypes picked up by TCRB sequencing did not appear to be linked to pseudoprogression. Selection of PBMC samples for TCRB deep sequencing was based on availability.

From cysteine to phenylalanine, the CDR3 is 13 amino acids long. Only the CDR3 portion is preserved as DNA: 39 bases, with reading frame beginning at the first base. CDR1 and CDR2 are read off the germline V gene as SNHLY and FYNNEI. V is reduced by 6 bases and J by 0 bases, leaving a spacing of 8 bases between them. The library was built by means of the immunoSEQ multiplex PCR assay. Rearranged TCR beta chain sequences were amplified with the hsTCRB Kit following the manufacturer's protocol. An Illumina MiSeq was used to sequence the TCRB libraries. The authors processed their data as follows. The kit vendor's proprietary platform handled demultiplexing, trimming and gene mapping. TCRdb took this table from immuneACCESS and kept in-frame rearrangements with V and J called. Such tables lack part of the clones; where checked against another copy, unresolved V genes explain under half of the gap, and the rest is unexplained. That table gives V, J and clone size, and the DNA gave D and trimming. In all, the sample holds about 60,000 clones, and roughly nine tenths of those were seen once. The top ten clones comprise 1.6% of the sample.

The label giving this sample's time point can be read as: week 35, safety follow-up. Each vaccine dose was 300 ug of a 20-mer mutant IDH1 peptide in Montanide, given subcutaneously with topical imiquimod. Patients were given eight vaccinations, in weeks 1, 3, 5, 7, 11, 15, 19 and 23, which matched visits V03 through V10. All donors had newly diagnosed IDH1-mutant astrocytomas of WHO grade 3 or 4 that showed loss of nuclear ATRX. The samples were drawn from NOA16, a multicentre, single-arm, open-label phase I trial in Germany that tested a mutant IDH1 peptide vaccine in humans for the first time. Genomic DNA for TCRB sequencing was isolated from EDTA blood with the DNeasy Blood and Tissue Kit. This clone was observed a few times. Its specific antigen is unknown. Within one base of it there is no much larger clone, and no base qualities were kept.

Sequenced here: PBMCs, sampled from a glioma patient whose treatment included an IDH1 peptide vaccine. The chain joins TRBV2 to TRBJ1-1; TRBD1 is possibly the D segment (5 matching bases). This clonotype was sampled from a middle-aged man with glioma. The nucleotides are TGTGCCAGCAGGGACAACTTGAACACTGAAGCTTTCTTT. It specifies CASRDNLNTEAFF.